Shown below are 20 T cell receptor beta chains from a single sample sequenced in a study of vaccination and CD4 T cells after COVID-19. Their antigen targets remain unknown. An Oncomine TCR Beta short-read assay was used to sequence the DNA from cultured CD4+ T cells. TCRdb used MiXCR to reprocess the PCR reads, holding one entry per CDR3 protein. The sample includes approximately 7,500 distinct CDR3 sequences, 33% of them seen just once. Treatment of the sample: roughly nine-day PBMC culture with coronavirus spike peptide pools or control peptides (ViraFEST assay). Prior to the COVID-19 pandemic (2011-2018), the unexposed donor's CD4+ T cells were collected. The sequenced sample was CD4+ T cells from blood, cultured in vitro. The receptor source for this set is a human donor in good health.

This clonotype has more than one count but fewer than ten. The chain couples TRBV30 to TRBJ1-2; tentatively, D is TRBD1 (6 bases). V was shortened by 0 bases and J by 6 bases, with 8 bases between the two germline ends. This CDR3 is built from 12 residues. Germline assignment: CDR1 GTSNPN and CDR2 SVGIG (reference sequence). CDR3 coding DNA: TGTGCCTGGAGTGTACGACAGGATGGCTACACCTTC. It yields the protein CAWSVRQDGYTF.

V usage is TRBV19 and J usage is TRBJ2-1; a weak D match, TRBD2 (5 bases). This CDR3 comprises 15 residues. The V end lost 4 bases, the J end lost 5 bases, and 15 bases lay between the germline ends. Germline V gene data show CDR1 as LNHDA and CDR2 as SQIVND (reference sequence). The CDR3 sequence is CASSTGPGKNNEQFF. DNA of the CDR3: TGTGCCAGTAGTACCGGACCGGGAAAAAACAATGAGCAGTTCTTC.

This clonotype has just a few counts. V gene TRBV6-1 combines with J gene TRBJ2-7; 11 nucleotides align to TRBD2. Per germline, CDR1 MNHNS and CDR2 SASEGT. The CDR3 consists of 14 residues. With 8 bases clipped from V and 4 bases from J, the junction kept 7 bases outside the gene matches. The CDR3 DNA reads as TGTGCCAGCGGTGGGGTAGCGGGGGGGTACGAGCAGTACTTC. Residues: CASGGVAGGYEQYF.

V and J are TRBV6-5 and TRBJ1-5; D is undetermined. The CDR3 is made up of 12 amino acids. V lost 4 bases and J lost 6, with 7 bases in between. Germline V gene data show CDR1 as MNHEY and CDR2 as SVGAGI. As DNA, the CDR3 is TGTGCCAGCAGTTCTGTTGGTCAGCCCCAGCATTTT. Translation gives CASSSVGQPQHF.

This clonotype was seen a handful of times. The chain couples TRBV12-3 or TRBV12-4 to TRBJ1-1; TRBD1 might be the D (5 bases). V was trimmed by 7 bases and J by 5 bases, leaving 17 bases between them. The CDR3 has 14 residues. The CDR3 region is CASKGSIQGTEAFF. DNA for the CDR3: TGTGCCAGCAAGGGGAGTATCCAGGGAACTGAAGCTTTCTTT.

V and J are TRBV7-9 and TRBJ2-7; TRBD2 might be the D (5 bases). Germline V CDR1 and CDR2: SEHNR, FQNEAQ (reference sequence). The CDR3 runs 12 residues. V was cut by 7 bases and J by 7 bases, with 14 bases left in between. CDR3 bases: TGTGCCAGCACTATCGGTTCGGGGGAGCAGTACTTC. Amino acid sequence: CASTIGSGEQYF.

Sample share makes this clonotype medium-sized. This chain links TRBV18 with TRBJ1-1, with D hard to call. The V gene's germline CDR1 is KGHSH and CDR2 LQKENI. Trimming left V 2 bases short and J 1 base short, with 14 bases between. The CDR3 length is 16 residues. The CDR3 DNA reads TGTGCCAGCTCACCATACCGGACCGCGCGGAACACTGAAGCTTTCTTT. Amino acids: CASSPYRTARNTEAFF. The full variable domain, rest sourced from reference TRBV18 and TRBJ1-1, is NAGVMQNPRHLVRRRGQEARLRCSPMKGHSHVYWYRQLPEEGLKFMVYLQKENIIDESGMPKERFSAEFPKEGPSILRIQQVVRGDSAAYFCASSPYRTARNTEAFFGQGTRLTVV.

This sequence joins TRBV5-1 and TRBJ1-5; D remains unclear. The CDR3 has 14 amino acids. Germline V gene lookup returns CDR1 SGHRS and CDR2 YFSETQ. V was clipped by 5 bases and J by 1 base, with 10 bases between them. Written as DNA, the CDR3 is TGCGCCAGCAGTACGGGTGAGAGCAATCAGCCCCAGCATTTT. Protein: CASSTGESNQPQHF.

This clonotype was counted once. This may come from a read error, since a much larger clone is one base off. This chain links TRBV20-1 with TRBJ1-3; no clear D. CDR3 length: 12 amino acids. The germline V gene encodes CDR1 DFQATT and CDR2 SNEGSKA (reference sequence). In DNA form, the CDR3 reads TGCAGTGTTCAGGACTCTGGAAACACCGTATATTTT. This codes for CSVQDSGNTVYF.

V is TRBV6-1 and J is TRBJ2-1, with 7 bases aligning to TRBD1. The germline gives CDR1 MNHNS, CDR2 SASEGT. J lost 8 bases, V lost 2 bases, and 21 bases had no gene match. The CDR3 is made up of 19 amino acids. The CDR3 spells CASSELGNVGQSKEDEQFF. DNA of the CDR3: TGTGCCAGCAGTGAACTAGGAAATGTGGGACAGAGCAAAGAGGATGAGCAGTTCTTC.

This clonotype has more than one count but fewer than ten. The chain recombines TRBV24-1 with TRBJ1-5; 7 nucleotides agree with TRBD1. Germline CDR1 reads KGHDR; CDR2 reads SFDVKD. The V segment lost 9 bases and the J segment 7 bases; nucleotides outside the gene matches: 5. The CDR3 loop spans 12 amino acids. Written as DNA, the CDR3 is TGTGCCACCCACAGGGGTGGACAGCCCCAGCATTTT. Translating it yields CATHRGGQPQHF.

The V gene is TRBV6-1, the J gene TRBJ1-1, with D tentatively TRBD1 (5 bases). Germline lookup yields CDR1 MNHNS and CDR2 SASEGT. CDR3 length: 14 residues. Trimming removed 7 bases from V and 3 bases from J, with 15 bases in between. The CDR3 coding sequence is TGTGCCAGCACCCTCGCAGGGAGGGACACTGAAGCTTTCTTT. Protein: CASTLAGRDTEAFF.

The J gene is TRBJ1-2, the V gene TRBV30, with TRBD1 matching 7 bases. The CDR3 spans 14 residues. V lost 1 base and J lost 2; bases outside the gene matches: 4. The germline gives CDR1 GTSNPN, CDR2 SVGIG (reference sequence). This CDR3 is CAWSDARGNYGYTF. Written as DNA, the CDR3 is TGTGCCTGGAGTGATGCCAGGGGGAACTATGGCTACACCTTC.

This clonotype was observed a few times. The chain carries TRBV19 and TRBJ1-5; D is undetermined. In germline, CDR1 is LNHDA, CDR2 SQIVND (reference sequence). This CDR3 is 13 amino acids long. The ends were cut back, 3 bases at V and 6 bases at J, with 9 bases in the middle. The CDR3 DNA follows: TGTGCCAGTAGTATCTCCGGAAGTCAGCCCCAGCATTTT. Translating gives CASSISGSQPQHF.

The V call is TRBV20-1, the J call TRBJ1-2; D remains unclear. The CDR3 spans 12 residues. Deletions cut 4 bases from V and 4 bases from J, with 10 bases between. The germline CDR1 and CDR2 sequences are DFQATT and SNEGSKA (reference sequence). The CDR3 reads CSANWEPYGYTF. In nucleotides, the CDR3 is TGCAGTGCTAATTGGGAGCCCTATGGCTACACCTTC.

This clonotype counts as large. This rearrangement joins TRBV30 to TRBJ1-1; D is undetermined. Trimming took 4 bases from V and 1 from J, leaving 13 bases between them. CDR3 length: 14 amino acids. In germline, CDR1 is GTSNPN, CDR2 SVGIG (reference sequence). The CDR3 coding sequence is TGTGCCTGGAAAGTCGGTGGCAGGAACACTGAAGCTTTCTTT. Its protein product is CAWKVGGRNTEAFF. Filled out from reference TRBV30 and TRBJ1-1, the complete variable domain reads SQTIHQWPATLVQPVGSPLSLECTVEGTSNPNLYWYRQAAGRGLQLLFYSVGIGQISSEVPQNLSASRPQDRQFILSSKKLLLSDSGFYLCAWKVGGRNTEAFFGQGTRLTVV.

Judged by abundance, this clonotype is large (0.1 to 1%). This chain joins TRBV7-2 and TRBJ1-3, with D possibly TRBD1 on 6 matching bases. The V end lost 5 bases, the J end lost 2 bases, and 13 bases lay between the germline ends. CDR1 and CDR2 (germline): SGHTA, FQGNSA. The CDR3 loop spans 15 amino acids. The CDR3 region is CASSQYRDTGNTIYF. DNA of the CDR3: TGTGCCAGCAGCCAATACCGGGACACTGGAAACACCATATATTTT. The variable domain in full, completed from reference TRBV7-2 and TRBJ1-3, reads GAGVSQSPSNKVTEKGKDVELRCDPISGHTALYWYRQSLGQGLEFLIYFQGNSAPDKSGLPSDRFSAERTGGSVSTLTIQRTQQEDSAVYLCASSQYRDTGNTIYFGEGSWLTVV.

In this sample, this clonotype turned up a few times. The chain is built from TRBV2 and TRBJ1-2, with D hard to call. The CDR3 loop spans 15 amino acids. Germline V gene data show CDR1 as SNHLY and CDR2 as FYNNEI. Between the trimmed V and J ends, which lost 6 bases and 0 bases, there was a span of 14 bases. The CDR3 DNA reads as TGTGCCAGCAGCCGAAGGAGCAGAGCTAACTATGGCTACACCTTC. It yields the protein CASSRRSRANYGYTF.

This clonotype was picked up a small number of times. This chain links TRBV7-2 with TRBJ2-5; D uncertain. Trimming pared 6 bases from V and 2 bases from J, leaving 13 bases between. This CDR3 has 14 residues. The germline V gene has CDR1 SGHTA and CDR2 FQGNSA. CDR3 residues: CASRGSQPQETQYF. The DNA of the CDR3 is TGTGCCAGCAGAGGATCCCAGCCTCAAGAGACCCAGTACTTC.

The chain employs TRBV29-1 and TRBJ1-1; D not resolved. The CDR3 loop spans 12 amino acids. The germline V gene encodes CDR1 SQVTM and CDR2 ANQGSEA. V was cut by 6 bases and J by 0 bases, with 8 bases left in between. Here the CDR3 reads CSVTTVNTEAFF. The CDR3 DNA is TGCAGCGTGACAACAGTGAACACTGAAGCTTTCTTT.